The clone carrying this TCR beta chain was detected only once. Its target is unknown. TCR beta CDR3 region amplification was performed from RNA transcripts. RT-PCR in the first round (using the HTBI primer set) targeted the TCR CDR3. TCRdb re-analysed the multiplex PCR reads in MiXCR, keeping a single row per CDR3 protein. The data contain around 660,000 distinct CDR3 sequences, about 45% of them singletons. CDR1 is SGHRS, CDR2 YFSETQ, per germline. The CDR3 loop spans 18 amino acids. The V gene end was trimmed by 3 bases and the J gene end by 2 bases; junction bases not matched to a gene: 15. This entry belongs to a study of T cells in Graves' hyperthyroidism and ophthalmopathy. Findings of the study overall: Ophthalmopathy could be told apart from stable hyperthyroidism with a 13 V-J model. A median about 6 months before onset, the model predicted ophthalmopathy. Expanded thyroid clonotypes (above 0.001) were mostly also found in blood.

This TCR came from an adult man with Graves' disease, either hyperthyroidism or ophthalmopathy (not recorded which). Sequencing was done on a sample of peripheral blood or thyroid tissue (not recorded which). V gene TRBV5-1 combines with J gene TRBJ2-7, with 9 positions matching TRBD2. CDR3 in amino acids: CASSSIPGGVAGAYEQYF. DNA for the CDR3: TGCGCCAGCAGCTCAATACCCGGGGGGGTAGCGGGGGCCTACGAGCAGTACTTC.